The rows below give T cell receptor beta chains drawn from one sample of a study of regulatory T cells in long-lasting Graves disease. TCRdb recomputed calls from the multiplex PCR reads with MiXCR, one row per CDR3 protein. The table shows about 440,000 distinct CDR3 sequences, with about 17% occurring only once. These data also formed part of another study, on T cells in Graves' hyperthyroidism and ophthalmopathy.

Sequencing was performed on peripheral blood mononuclear cells (PBMCs), taken at new diagnosis, from a patient treated with antithyroid drugs. These receptors all stem from a woman aged 18-29 years with Graves disease. Both conserved end residues are part of each CDR3. A D gene is named only where the DNA matches it firmly. The size of a clone is reported for some rows only, either as once, few or many, or as a class for expanded clones.

V,J,size,length,D,CDR3,DNA
TRBV5-1,TRBJ2-7,few,14,.,CASSLQSRSYEQYF,TGCGCCAGCAGCCTACAGTCTCGCTCCTACGAGCAGTACTTC
TRBV30,TRBJ1-2,many,12,.,CASNRRGYGYTF,TGTGCCTCTAATAGAAGGGGCTATGGCTACACCTTC
TRBV7-2,TRBJ2-5,many,15,TRBD2,CAIRQISGSDETQYF,TGTGCCATCAGACAGATTAGCGGGAGTGATGAGACCCAGTACTTC
TRBV6-1,TRBJ2-7,few,15,.,CASRSGQQGAYEQYF,TGTGCCAGCAGGTCCGGACAGCAAGGCGCCTACGAGCAGTACTTC
TRBV7-2,TRBJ2-1,.,15,.,CASSPGPGTYNEQFF,TGTGCCAGCAGCCCTGGCCCAGGGACCTACAATGAGCAGTTCTTC
TRBV30,TRBJ1-1,.,11,.,CAWSHMGEAFF,TGTGCCTGGAGTCACATGGGCGAAGCTTTCTTT
TRBV6-1,TRBJ1-5,.,15,.,CASSPAGSGNQPQHF,TGTGCCAGCAGTCCAGCGGGATCCGGCAATCAGCCCCAGCATTTT
TRBV11-1,TRBJ2-7,.,15,TRBD1,CASSLVGGSAYEQYF,TGTGCCAGCAGCTTGGTAGGGGGCAGCGCCTACGAGCAGTACTTC
TRBV20-1,TRBJ2-5,many,13,TRBD2,CSAHLAAQETQYF,TGCAGTGCGCATCTAGCGGCCCAAGAGACCCAGTACTTC
TRBV5-1,TRBJ2-2,few,15,.,CASSFRGVDTGELFF,TGCGCCAGCAGCTTCCGCGGGGTAGACACCGGGGAGCTGTTTTTT
TRBV9,TRBJ1-1,many,14,.,CASSVEQANTEAFF,TGTGCCAGCAGCGTAGAACAGGCGAACACTGAAGCTTTCTTT
TRBV4-3,TRBJ2-7,many,12,.,CASSHSRGEQYF,TGCGCCAGCAGCCATTCCCGCGGAGAGCAGTACTTC
TRBV28,TRBJ2-7,.,12,.,CASSTGRWEQYF,TGTGCCAGCAGTACCGGACGTTGGGAGCAGTACTTC
TRBV2,TRBJ2-7,few,13,.,CASRKLLSSEQYF,TGTGCCAGCAGGAAACTTCTCAGTAGCGAGCAGTACTTC
TRBV27,TRBJ1-1,.,14,TRBD1,CASSQGQGETEAFF,TGTGCCAGCAGTCAGGGACAGGGGGAAACTGAAGCTTTCTTT
TRBV27,TRBJ1-2,many,14,.,CASSLRGFAYGYTF,TGTGCCAGCAGTTTACGGGGGTTTGCCTATGGCTACACCTTC
TRBV4-2,TRBJ2-5,many,14,.,CASSQEGSQETQYF,TGTGCCAGCAGCCAAGAAGGCTCCCAAGAGACCCAGTACTTC
TRBV20-1,TRBJ2-5,many,15,.,CSARDRRGFGKTQYF,TGCAGTGCTAGAGATCGACGAGGGTTCGGAAAGACCCAGTACTTC
TRBV7-2,TRBJ2-3,many,16,TRBD2,CASSLTLAGGTDTQYF,TGTGCCAGCAGCTTAACTCTAGCGGGAGGCACAGATACGCAGTATTTT
TRBV6-1,TRBJ1-5,.,15,TRBD1,CASSPTGGYNQPQHF,TGTGCCAGCAGTCCGACAGGGGGTTACAATCAGCCCCAGCATTTT
TRBV29-1,TRBJ2-3,many,14,TRBD2,CSVAPSGRADTQYF,TGCAGCGTTGCGCCGAGCGGGAGGGCAGATACGCAGTATTTT
TRBV7-9,TRBJ2-5,many,12,.,CASSLEDETQYF,TGTGCCAGCAGCTTGGAGGACGAGACCCAGTACTTC
TRBV28,TRBJ1-2,many,13,.,CASSAPLIYGYTF,TGTGCCAGCAGTGCACCCCTTATCTATGGCTACACCTTC
TRBV28,TRBJ1-1,many,12,.,CASSFQNTEAFF,TGTGCCAGCAGTTTTCAGAACACTGAAGCTTTCTTT
TRBV12-3/TRBV12-4,TRBJ2-3,many,15,TRBD2,CASSVTSGGTDTQYF,TGTGCCAGCAGTGTAACTAGCGGGGGGACAGATACGCAGTATTTT
TRBV27,TRBJ2-3,many,14,TRBD2,CASSISGRVNTQYF,TGTGCCAGCAGTATAAGCGGGAGGGTGAATACGCAGTATTTT
TRBV28,TRBJ2-3,many,15,.,CASSFTITGADTQYF,TGTGCCAGCAGTTTCACCATCACGGGCGCAGATACGCAGTATTTT
TRBV7-9,TRBJ2-1,many,13,.,CAIPNFGGNEQFF,TGTGCCATTCCAAACTTCGGTGGGAATGAGCAGTTCTTC
TRBV3-1,TRBJ2-3,few,13,.,CASGLQPTDTQYF,TGTGCCAGCGGCCTGCAACCGACAGATACGCAGTATTTT
TRBV7-6,TRBJ2-1,.,15,.,CASSLGTSSYNKQFF,TGTGCCAGCAGCTTAGGTACAAGCTCCTACAATAAGCAGTTCTTC
TRBV30,TRBJ2-7,many,14,.,CAWSLALKAYEQYF,TGTGCCTGGAGTTTGGCGTTGAAGGCCTACGAGCAGTACTTC
TRBV19,TRBJ1-1,few,15,.,CASSFRTDLNTEAFF,TGTGCCAGTAGTTTCAGGACGGATTTGAACACTGAAGCTTTCTTT
TRBV28,TRBJ1-1,many,13,.,CASSFPMNTEAFF,TGTGCCAGCAGTTTCCCTATGAACACTGAAGCTTTCTTT
TRBV7-9,TRBJ2-1,.,14,.,CASSLGGHYNEQFF,TGTGCCAGCAGCTTAGGCGGACACTACAATGAGCAGTTCTTC
TRBV18,TRBJ2-7,many,16,TRBD2,CASSLKTSGSTYEQYF,TGTGCCAGCTCACTCAAGACTAGCGGGAGTACCTACGAGCAGTACTTC
TRBV18,TRBJ2-2,.,16,.,CASSRAGTLNTGELFF,TGTGCCAGCTCACGAGCAGGGACACTGAACACCGGGGAGCTGTTTTTT
TRBV6-1,TRBJ2-7,many,14,TRBD1,CASRLDRGPYEQYF,TGTGCCAGCAGACTAGACAGGGGGCCCTACGAGCAGTACTTC
TRBV6-2/TRBV6-3,TRBJ1-1,.,14,.,CASSYLGPFTEAFF,TGTGCCAGCAGTTACCTGGGGCCATTCACTGAAGCTTTCTTT
TRBV20-1,TRBJ2-1,many,15,TRBD1,CSARETGTGDNEQFF,TGCAGTGCTAGAGAGACCGGGACAGGGGACAATGAGCAGTTCTTC
TRBV6-5,TRBJ2-2,few,12,.,CASSSVDGELFF,TGTGCCAGCAGTTCTGTAGACGGGGAGCTGTTTTTT
TRBV25-1,TRBJ2-1,few,15,TRBD2,CASIGAGASYNEQFF,TGTGCCAGCATCGGGGCGGGAGCATCCTACAATGAGCAGTTCTTC
TRBV2,TRBJ2-7,many,13,.,CASSTGFMVEQYF,TGTGCCAGCAGTACAGGGTTCATGGTCGAGCAGTACTTC
TRBV15,TRBJ2-3,many,14,.,CATSRAASTDTQYF,TGTGCCACCAGCAGAGCGGCTTCCACAGATACGCAGTATTTT
TRBV7-9,TRBJ2-6,.,15,TRBD1,CASSPRTGMLFVLTF,TGTGCCAGCAGCCCTCGGACAGGGATGTTGTTCGTCCTGACTTTC
TRBV7-3,TRBJ2-3,many,15,TRBD2,CASSSRTSVGDTQYF,TGTGCCAGCAGCTCTAGGACTAGCGTGGGAGATACGCAGTATTTT
TRBV29-1,TRBJ2-7,.,15,TRBD2,CSVEDITSGGYEQYF,TGCAGCGTTGAAGATATCACTAGCGGGGGATACGAGCAGTACTTC
TRBV20-1,TRBJ2-7,few,15,.,CSARDPAGVSYEQYF,TGCAGTGCTAGAGACCCCGCTGGCGTATCCTACGAGCAGTACTTC
TRBV6-2/TRBV6-3,TRBJ2-7,many,15,.,CASSYSSGQPYEQYF,TGTGCCAGCAGTTACTCGAGCGGGCAGCCCTACGAGCAGTACTTC
TRBV28,TRBJ2-5,.,14,.,CASSLDGVAETQYF,TGTGCCAGCAGTTTGGATGGGGTTGCGGAGACCCAGTACTTC
TRBV2,TRBJ2-2,many,12,.,CASSVLTGELFF,TGTGCCAGCAGTGTATTGACCGGGGAGCTGTTTTTT
TRBV12-3/TRBV12-4,TRBJ2-1,many,14,TRBD1,CASRSGQGLNEQFF,TGTGCCAGCAGATCCGGACAGGGACTCAATGAGCAGTTCTTC
TRBV6-1,TRBJ1-5,.,14,.,CASSHGGSNQPQHF,TGTGCCAGCAGCCACGGGGGGAGCAATCAGCCCCAGCATTTT
TRBV9,TRBJ2-7,many,14,.,CASSPDLTTYEQYF,TGTGCCAGCAGCCCGGATCTCACAACCTACGAGCAGTACTTC
TRBV18,TRBJ2-7,few,13,.,CASSPNRDYEQYF,TGTGCCAGCTCCCCCAACAGGGACTACGAGCAGTACTTC
TRBV7-8,TRBJ1-4,many,14,.,CASSLSNYNEKLFF,TGTGCCAGCAGCTTATCCAACTATAATGAAAAACTGTTTTTT
TRBV2,TRBJ2-6,.,13,.,CASERVGANVLTF,TGTGCCAGCGAGCGCGTGGGGGCCAACGTCCTGACTTTC
TRBV7-9,TRBJ2-6,.,15,.,CASSLVGSGANVLTF,TGTGCCAGCAGCTTAGTCGGGTCTGGGGCCAACGTCCTGACTTTC
TRBV11-3,TRBJ2-7,.,14,TRBD1,CASSLSGTVYEQYF,TGTGCCAGCAGCTTATCCGGGACAGTCTACGAGCAGTACTTC
TRBV4-3,TRBJ1-5,.,14,TRBD1,CASSQDTGDQPQHF,TGCGCCAGCAGCCAAGATACAGGGGATCAGCCCCAGCATTTT
TRBV6-1,TRBJ1-4,many,16,TRBD1,CASSAGQGAVNEKLFF,TGTGCCAGCAGTGCGGGACAGGGGGCAGTTAATGAAAAACTGTTTTTT